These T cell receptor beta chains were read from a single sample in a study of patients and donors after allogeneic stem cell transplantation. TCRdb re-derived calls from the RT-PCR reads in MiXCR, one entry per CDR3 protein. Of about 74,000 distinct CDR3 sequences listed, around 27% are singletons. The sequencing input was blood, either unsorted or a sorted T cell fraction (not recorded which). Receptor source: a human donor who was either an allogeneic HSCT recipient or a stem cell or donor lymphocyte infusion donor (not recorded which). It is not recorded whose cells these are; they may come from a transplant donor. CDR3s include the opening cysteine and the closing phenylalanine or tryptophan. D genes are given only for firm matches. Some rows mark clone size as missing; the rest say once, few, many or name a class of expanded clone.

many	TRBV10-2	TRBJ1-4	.	CASSERVFGFEKLFF	TGCGCCAGCAGTGAAAGGGTTTTCGGCTTCGAAAAACTGTTTTTT
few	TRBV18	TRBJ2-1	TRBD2	CASSFGAGGTYNEQFF	TGTGCCAGCTCATTCGGAGCGGGGGGGACTTACAATGAGCAGTTCTTC
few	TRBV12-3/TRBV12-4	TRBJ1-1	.	CASSLALPKNTEAFF	TGTGCCAGCAGTTTAGCTTTGCCGAAAAACACTGAAGCTTTCTTT
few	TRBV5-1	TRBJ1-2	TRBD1	CASSLFGTDYGYTF	TGCGCCAGCAGCTTGTTCGGGACAGACTATGGCTACACCTTC
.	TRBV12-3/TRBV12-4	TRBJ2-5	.	CASSLGTLEMYYQETQYF	TGTGCCAGCAGTTTAGGGACGTTGGAGATGTACTACCAAGAGACCCAGTACTTC
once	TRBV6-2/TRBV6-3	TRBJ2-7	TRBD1	CASSDLTGGNLYEQYF	TGTGCCAGCAGTGACCTGACAGGGGGCAACCTCTACGAGCAGTACTTC
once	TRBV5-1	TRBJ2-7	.	CASSLEGRFPYEQYF	TGCGCCAGCAGCTTAGAGGGACGTTTCCCCTACGAGCAGTACTTC
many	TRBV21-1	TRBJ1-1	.	CASRPNRDSMNTEAFF	TGTGCCAGCAGACCTAACCGGGACAGTATGAACACTGAAGCTTTCTTT
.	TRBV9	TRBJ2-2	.	CASSVQGISGELFF	TGTGCCAGCAGCGTCCAGGGGATCTCCGGGGAGCTGTTTTTT
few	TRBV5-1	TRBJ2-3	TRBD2	CASGGLAGGGVTDTQYF	TGCGCCAGCGGAGGTCTAGCGGGAGGAGGTGTCACAGATACGCAGTATTTT
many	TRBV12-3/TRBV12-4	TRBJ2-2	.	CASSRISSWELFF	TGTGCCAGCAGTCGAATTTCCAGCTGGGAGCTGTTTTTT
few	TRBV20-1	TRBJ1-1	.	CSARQGTNTEAFF	TGCAGTGCTAGGCAGGGAACAAACACTGAAGCTTTCTTT
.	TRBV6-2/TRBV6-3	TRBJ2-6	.	CASRIPGPLWANVLTF	TGTGCCAGCCGGATCCCAGGCCCATTGTGGGCCAACGTCCTGACTTTC
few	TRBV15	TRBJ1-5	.	CATSRDGSYNQPQHF	TGTGCCACCAGCAGAGACGGATCCTACAATCAGCCCCAGCATTTT
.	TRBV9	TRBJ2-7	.	CASSSEGGNYYEQYF	TGTGCCAGCAGCTCGGAAGGGGGAAATTACTACGAGCAGTACTTC
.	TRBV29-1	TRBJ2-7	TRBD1	CSVRDRATYEQYF	TGCAGCGTGCGGGACAGGGCTACCTACGAGCAGTACTTC